The present T cell receptor beta chain was sequenced within a study of blood T cell repertoires in COVID-19. The wider study: COVID-19 samples collected from the United States, Italy and Spain covered acute and convalescent phases. The cDNA or gDNA used as material had been derived from T cells, B-cell-depleted T cells, or PBMCs.

Per the original methods: From reference gene primer amplification, estimates of nucleated cell counts were derived. Method: immunoSEQ multiplex PCR; TCRdb's copy keeps in-frame clones and lacks some. V and J calls and clone size are as listed in that table; D and trimming were resolved from the DNA. The sample consists of 250,000 to 300,000 clones, over 70% of them appearing once. Trimming stripped 4 bases from V and 0 bases from J, with 9 bases between. CDR1 ENHRY and CDR2 SYGVKD come from the germline V gene. The CDR3 contains 14 residues. The sample taken for sequencing was peripheral blood. The V call is TRBV10-3, the J call TRBJ1-1; unclear D gene. The clonotype comes from a woman aged 40 to 50 who had recovered from COVID-19. CDR3 sequence reads: CAISGADMNTEAFF. The CDR3 nucleotides are TGTGCCATCAGTGGGGCAGACATGAACACTGAAGCTTTCTTT.